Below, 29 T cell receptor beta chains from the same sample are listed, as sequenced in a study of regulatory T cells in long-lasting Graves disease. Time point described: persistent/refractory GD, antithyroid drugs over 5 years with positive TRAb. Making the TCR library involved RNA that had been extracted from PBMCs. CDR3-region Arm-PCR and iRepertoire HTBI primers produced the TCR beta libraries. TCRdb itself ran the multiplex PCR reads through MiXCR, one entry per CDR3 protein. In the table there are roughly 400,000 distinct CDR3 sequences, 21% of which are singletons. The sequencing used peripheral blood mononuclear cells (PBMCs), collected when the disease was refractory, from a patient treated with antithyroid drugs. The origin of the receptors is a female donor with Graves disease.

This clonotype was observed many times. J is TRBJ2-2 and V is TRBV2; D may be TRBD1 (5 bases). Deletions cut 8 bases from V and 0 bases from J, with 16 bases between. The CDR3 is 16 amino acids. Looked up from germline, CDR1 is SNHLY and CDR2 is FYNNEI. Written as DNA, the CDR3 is TGTGCCAGCCGTCGGGCAGGGAATACGAACACCGGGGAGCTGTTTTTT. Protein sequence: CASRRAGNTNTGELFF.

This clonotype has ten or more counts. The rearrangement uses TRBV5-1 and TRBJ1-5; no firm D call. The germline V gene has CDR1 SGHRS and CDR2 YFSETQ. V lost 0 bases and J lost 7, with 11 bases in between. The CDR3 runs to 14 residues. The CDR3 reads CASSLEGGGQPQHF. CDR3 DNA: TGCGCCAGCAGCTTGGAGGGAGGAGGACAGCCCCAGCATTTT. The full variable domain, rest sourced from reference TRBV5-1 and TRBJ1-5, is KAGVTQTPRYLIKTRGQQVTLSCSPISGHRSVSWYQQTPGQGLQFLFEYFSETQRNKGNFPGRFSGRQFSNSRSEMNVSTLELGDSALYLCASSLEGGGQPQHFGDGTRLSIL.

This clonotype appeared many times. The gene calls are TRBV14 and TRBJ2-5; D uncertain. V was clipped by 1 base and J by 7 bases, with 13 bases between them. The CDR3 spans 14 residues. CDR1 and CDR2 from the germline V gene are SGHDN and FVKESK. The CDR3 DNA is TGTGCCAGCAGCCAAGGTCTTAGTATTGGGACCCAGTACTTC. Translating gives CASSQGLSIGTQYF.

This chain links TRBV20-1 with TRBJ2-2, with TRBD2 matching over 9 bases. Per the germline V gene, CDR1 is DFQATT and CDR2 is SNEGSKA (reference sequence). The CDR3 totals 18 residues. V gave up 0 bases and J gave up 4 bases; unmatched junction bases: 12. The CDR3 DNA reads TGCAGTGCTAGAGACCCTATTTTAGCGGGAGCGTCCACCGGGGAGCTGTTTTTT. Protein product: CSARDPILAGASTGELFF.

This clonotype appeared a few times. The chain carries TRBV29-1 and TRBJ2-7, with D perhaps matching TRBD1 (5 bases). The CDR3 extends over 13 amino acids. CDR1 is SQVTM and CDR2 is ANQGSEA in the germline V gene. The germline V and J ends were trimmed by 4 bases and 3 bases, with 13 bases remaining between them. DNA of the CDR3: TGCAGCGTTGGGGGCAGGGATATCTACGAGCAGTACTTC. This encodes CSVGGRDIYEQYF.

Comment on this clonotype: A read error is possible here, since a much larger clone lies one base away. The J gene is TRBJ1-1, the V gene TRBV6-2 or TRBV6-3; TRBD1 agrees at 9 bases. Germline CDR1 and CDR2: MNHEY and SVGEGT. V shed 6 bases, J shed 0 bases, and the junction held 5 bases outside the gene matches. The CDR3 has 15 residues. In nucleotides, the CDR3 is TGTGCCAGCAGGGGACAGGGCTTGGTGAACACTGAAGCTTTCTTT. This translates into CASRGQGLVNTEAFF.

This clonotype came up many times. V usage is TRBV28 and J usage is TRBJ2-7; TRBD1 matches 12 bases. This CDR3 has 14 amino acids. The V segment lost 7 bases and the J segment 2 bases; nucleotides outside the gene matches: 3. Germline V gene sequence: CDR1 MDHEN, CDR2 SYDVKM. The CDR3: CASKGDRGPYEQYF. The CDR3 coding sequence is TGTGCCAGCAAAGGGGACAGGGGGCCCTACGAGCAGTACTTC.

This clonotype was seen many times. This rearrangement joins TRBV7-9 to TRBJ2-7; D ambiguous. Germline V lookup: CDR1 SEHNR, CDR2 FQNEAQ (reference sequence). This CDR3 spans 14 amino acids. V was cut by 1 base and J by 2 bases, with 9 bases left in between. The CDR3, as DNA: TGTGCCAGCAGCTTAGTCCCAGGTACCTACGAGCAGTACTTC. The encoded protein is CASSLVPGTYEQYF.

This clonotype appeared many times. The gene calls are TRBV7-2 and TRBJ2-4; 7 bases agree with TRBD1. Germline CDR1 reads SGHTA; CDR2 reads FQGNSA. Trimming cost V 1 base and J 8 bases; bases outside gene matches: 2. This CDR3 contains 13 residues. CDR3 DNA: TGTGCCAGCAGCTTAGATCAGGGGGACATTCAGTACTTC. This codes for CASSLDQGDIQYF.

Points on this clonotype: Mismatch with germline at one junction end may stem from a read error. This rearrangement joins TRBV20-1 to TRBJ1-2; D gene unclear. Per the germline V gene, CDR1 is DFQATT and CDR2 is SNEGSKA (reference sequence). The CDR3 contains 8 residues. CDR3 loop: CSTRSYTF. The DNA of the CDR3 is TGCAGTACTAGAAGCTACACCTTC.

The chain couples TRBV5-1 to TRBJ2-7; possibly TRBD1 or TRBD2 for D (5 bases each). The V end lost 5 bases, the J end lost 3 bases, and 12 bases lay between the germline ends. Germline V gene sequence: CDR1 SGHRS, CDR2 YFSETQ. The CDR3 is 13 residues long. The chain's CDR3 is CASRRDVDYEQYF. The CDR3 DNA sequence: TGCGCCAGCAGAAGGGACGTAGACTACGAGCAGTACTTC.

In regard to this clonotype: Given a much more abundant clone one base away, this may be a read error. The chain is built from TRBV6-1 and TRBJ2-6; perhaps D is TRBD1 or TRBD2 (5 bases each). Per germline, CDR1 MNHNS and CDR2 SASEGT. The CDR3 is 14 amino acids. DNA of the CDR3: TGTGCCAGCAGTACGAAGGACGGGGCCAACGTCCTGGCTTTC. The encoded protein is CASSTKDGANVLAF.

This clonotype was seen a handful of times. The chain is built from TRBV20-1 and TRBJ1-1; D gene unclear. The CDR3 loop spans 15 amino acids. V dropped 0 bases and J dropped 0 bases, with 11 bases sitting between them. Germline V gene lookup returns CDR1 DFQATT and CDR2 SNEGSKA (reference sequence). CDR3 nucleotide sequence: TGCAGTGCTAGAGATCTAAGGAGAATGAACACTGAAGCTTTCTTT. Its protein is CSARDLRRMNTEAFF.

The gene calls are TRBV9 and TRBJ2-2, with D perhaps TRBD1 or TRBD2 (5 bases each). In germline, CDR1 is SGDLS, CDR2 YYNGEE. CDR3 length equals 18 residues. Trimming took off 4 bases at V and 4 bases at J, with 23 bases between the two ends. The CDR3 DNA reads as TGTGCCAGCAGCATAAATCGGGACCCCGTCATGTCCACCGGGGAGCTGTTTTTT. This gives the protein CASSINRDPVMSTGELFF.

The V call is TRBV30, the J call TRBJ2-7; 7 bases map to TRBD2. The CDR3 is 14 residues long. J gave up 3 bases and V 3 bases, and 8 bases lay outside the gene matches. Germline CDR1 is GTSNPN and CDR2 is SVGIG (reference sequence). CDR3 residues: CAWRERDANYEQYF. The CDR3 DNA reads TGTGCCTGGAGGGAGCGGGACGCTAACTACGAGCAGTACTTC.

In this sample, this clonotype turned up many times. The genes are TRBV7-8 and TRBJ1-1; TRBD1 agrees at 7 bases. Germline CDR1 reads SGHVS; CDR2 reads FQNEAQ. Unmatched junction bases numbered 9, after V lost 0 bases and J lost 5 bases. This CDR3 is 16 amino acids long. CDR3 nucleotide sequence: TGTGCCAGCAGCTTAGCCCGTCAGGGGGGGGGGACTGAAGCTTTCTTT. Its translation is CASSLARQGGGTEAFF. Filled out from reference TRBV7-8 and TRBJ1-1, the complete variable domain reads GAGVSQSPRYKVAKRGQDVALRCDPISGHVSLFWYQQALGQGPEFLTYFQNEAQLDKSGLPSDRFFAERPEGSVSTLKIQRTQQEDSAVYLCASSLARQGGGTEAFFGQGTRLTVV.

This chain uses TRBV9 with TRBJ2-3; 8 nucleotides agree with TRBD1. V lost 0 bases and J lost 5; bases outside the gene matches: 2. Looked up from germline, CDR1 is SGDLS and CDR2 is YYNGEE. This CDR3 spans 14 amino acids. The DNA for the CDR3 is TGTGCCAGCAGCGTAGGACAGGGGATAGATACGCAGTATTTT. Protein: CASSVGQGIDTQYF.

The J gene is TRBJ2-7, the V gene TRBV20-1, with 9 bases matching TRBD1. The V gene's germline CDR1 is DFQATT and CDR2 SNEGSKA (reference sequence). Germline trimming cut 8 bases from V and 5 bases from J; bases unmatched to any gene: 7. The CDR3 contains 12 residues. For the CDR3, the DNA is TGCAGTAACCGGGACAGGGACCACGAGCAGTACTTC. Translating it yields CSNRDRDHEQYF.

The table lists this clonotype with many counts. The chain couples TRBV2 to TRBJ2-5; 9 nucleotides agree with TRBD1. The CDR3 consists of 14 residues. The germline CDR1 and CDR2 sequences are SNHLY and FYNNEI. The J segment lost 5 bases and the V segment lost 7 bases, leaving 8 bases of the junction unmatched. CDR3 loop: CASTAQGARETQYF. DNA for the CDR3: TGTGCCAGCACGGCACAGGGGGCGAGGGAGACCCAGTACTTC.

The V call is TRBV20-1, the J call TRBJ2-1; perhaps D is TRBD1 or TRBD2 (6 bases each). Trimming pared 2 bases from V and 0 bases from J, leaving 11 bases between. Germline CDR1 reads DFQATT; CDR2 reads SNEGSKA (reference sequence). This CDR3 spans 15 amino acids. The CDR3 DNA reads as TGCAGTGCTAGACAAGGGGGGATCTCCTACAATGAGCAGTTCTTC. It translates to CSARQGGISYNEQFF.

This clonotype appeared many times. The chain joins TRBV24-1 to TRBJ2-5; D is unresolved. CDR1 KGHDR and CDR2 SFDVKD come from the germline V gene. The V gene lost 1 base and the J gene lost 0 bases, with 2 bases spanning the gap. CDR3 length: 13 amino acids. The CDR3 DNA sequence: TGTGCCACCAGTGATTTTTACCAAGAGACCCAGTACTTC. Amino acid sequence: CATSDFYQETQYF.

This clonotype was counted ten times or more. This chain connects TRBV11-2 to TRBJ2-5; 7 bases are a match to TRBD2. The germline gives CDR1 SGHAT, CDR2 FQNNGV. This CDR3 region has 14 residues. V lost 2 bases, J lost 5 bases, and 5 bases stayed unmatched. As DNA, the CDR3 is TGTGCCAGCAGCTTATCGGCCGGGGGGGAGACCCAGTACTTC. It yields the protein CASSLSAGGETQYF.

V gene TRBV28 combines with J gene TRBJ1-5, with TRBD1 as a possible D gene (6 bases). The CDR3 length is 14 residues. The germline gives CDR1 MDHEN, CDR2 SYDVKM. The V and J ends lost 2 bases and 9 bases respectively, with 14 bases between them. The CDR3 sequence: CASSLGQRSGPQHF. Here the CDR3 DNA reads TGTGCCAGCAGTTTAGGACAGCGATCCGGGCCCCAGCATTTT.

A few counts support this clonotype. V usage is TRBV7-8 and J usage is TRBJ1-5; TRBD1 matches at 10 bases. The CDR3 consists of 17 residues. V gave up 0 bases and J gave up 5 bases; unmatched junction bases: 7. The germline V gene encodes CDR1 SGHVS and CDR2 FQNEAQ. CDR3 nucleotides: TGTGCCAGCAGCTTAGCGGGACAGGGGCGCGCCGATCAGCCCCAGCATTTT. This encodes CASSLAGQGRADQPQHF.

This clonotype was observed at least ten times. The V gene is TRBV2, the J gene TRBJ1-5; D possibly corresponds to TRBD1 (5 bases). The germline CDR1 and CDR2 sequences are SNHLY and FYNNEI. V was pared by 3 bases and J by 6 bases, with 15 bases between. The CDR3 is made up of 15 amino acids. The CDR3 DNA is TGTGCCAGCAGTGACTCAGGGCTGGGCGGTCAGCCCCAGCATTTT. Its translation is CASSDSGLGGQPQHF.

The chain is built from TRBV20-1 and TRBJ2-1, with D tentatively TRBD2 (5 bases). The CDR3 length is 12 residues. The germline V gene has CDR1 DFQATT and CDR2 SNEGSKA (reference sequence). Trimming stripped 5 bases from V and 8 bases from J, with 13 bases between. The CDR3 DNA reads TGCAGTGCTTGGGGAGATCTCGATGAGCAGTTCTTC. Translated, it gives CSAWGDLDEQFF.

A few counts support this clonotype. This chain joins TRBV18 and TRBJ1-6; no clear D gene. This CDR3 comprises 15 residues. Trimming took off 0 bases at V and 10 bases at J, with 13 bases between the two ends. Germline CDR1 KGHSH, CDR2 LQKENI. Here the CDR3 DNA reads TGTGCCAGCTCACCACCTGGACGGGGAGGATCACCCCTCCACTTT. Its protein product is CASSPPGRGGSPLHF.

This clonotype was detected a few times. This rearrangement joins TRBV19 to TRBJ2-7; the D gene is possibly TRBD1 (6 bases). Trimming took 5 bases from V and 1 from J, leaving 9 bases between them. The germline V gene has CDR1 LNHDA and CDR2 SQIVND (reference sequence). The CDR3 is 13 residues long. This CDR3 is CASSVGQSYEQYF. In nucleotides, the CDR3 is TGTGCCAGTAGTGTCGGACAGTCCTACGAGCAGTACTTC.

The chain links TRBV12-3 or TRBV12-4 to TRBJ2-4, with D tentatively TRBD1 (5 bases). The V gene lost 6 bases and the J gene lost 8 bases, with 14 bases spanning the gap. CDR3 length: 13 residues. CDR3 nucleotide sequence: TGTGCCAGCAGGCCGCAGGGTACAGACATTCAGTACTTC. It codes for CASRPQGTDIQYF.